This T cell receptor beta chain was found in a study of blood T cell repertoires in COVID-19. Across the whole study: From the United States, Italy and Spain came samples of acute and convalescent COVID-19. Sample material is recorded as cDNA or gDNA derived from T cells, B-cell-depleted T cells, or PBMCs.

J was trimmed by 3 bases and V by 5 bases; bases with no gene match: 9. This CDR3 is built from 15 residues. Germline V gene sequence: CDR1 SGHTA, CDR2 FQGTGA. Per the study methods: The authors estimated nucleated cell counts from reference gene primer amplification. Sequencing used immunoSEQ multiplex PCR; TCRdb keeps in-frame clones, though not all of them. V, J and clone size are those of that table, while D and trimming were read from the DNA. The sample consists of about 100,000 clones, over 60% of them appearing once. The chain carries TRBV7-3 and TRBJ2-5; TRBD2 matches at 7 bases. The sample consisted of peripheral blood. This TCR was recovered from a man in his 70s with acute or convalescent COVID-19. The CDR3 protein is CASSPAAGREETQYF. CDR3 in DNA: TGTGCCAGCAGCCCTGCAGCGGGGCGGGAAGAGACCCAGTACTTC.